This TCR beta chain was recorded in a study of CD8 T cells in Susac syndrome. In germline, CDR1 is SGHAT, CDR2 FQNNGV. This CDR3 region has 12 residues. V gave up 2 bases and J gave up 8 bases, with 9 bases separating them. Random hexamers served to reverse transcribe about 0.45 to 1 ug RNA. From the immunoSEQ multiplex PCR reads, TCRdb called clonotypes with MiXCR, one entry per CDR3 protein. The sample lists some 170,000 distinct CDR3 sequences, 85% to 95% occurring once. Sequenced: CD4+ T cells from PBMCs. This receptor was taken from a human donor with Susac syndrome. This chain connects TRBV11-2 to TRBJ1-2; D call uncertain. The CDR3 loop is CASSLRSLGYTF. The CDR3 bases are TGTGCCAGCAGCTTAAGGTCTCTGGGCTACACCTTC.